The 26 T cell receptor beta chains below were found in one sample sequenced in a study of T cell responses to AZD1222 COVID-19 vaccine. The repertoire was sequenced with immunoSEQ multiplex PCR; TCRdb's copy has only in-frame clones and lacks some. The table includes about 180,000 clones, 80% to 95% detected once. The sample was peripheral blood, taken 28 days after the second AZD1222 dose. The receptors here all came from an adult who received the AZD1222 COVID-19 vaccine.

The chain couples TRBV3-1 (or the pseudogene TRBV3-2) to TRBJ2-7, with TRBD1 matching over 11 bases. This CDR3 comprises 13 residues. V shed 6 bases and J 6 bases; nucleotides not matched to a gene: 4. CDR1 LGHDT and CDR2 YNNKEL come from the germline V gene (reference sequence). The CDR3 nucleotides are TGTGCCAGCAGGGGACAGGGGGGGCTCGAGCAGTACTTC. It yields the protein CASRGQGGLEQYF.

Comments on this clone: The sample contains more than one DNA sequence encoding this CDR3. The chain links TRBV30 to TRBJ1-6; D uncertain. This CDR3 comprises 14 residues. CDR1 is GTSNPN and CDR2 is SVGIG in the germline V gene (reference sequence). Deletions cut 0 bases from V and 4 bases from J, with 7 bases between. CDR3 in amino acids: CAWSVRSYNSPLHF. As DNA, the CDR3 is TGTGCCTGGAGTGTACGGTCATATAATTCACCCCTCCACTTT. Filled out from reference TRBV30 and TRBJ1-6, the complete variable domain reads SQTIHQWPATLVQPVGSPLSLECTVEGTSNPNLYWYRQAAGRGLQLLFYSVGIGQISSEVPQNLSASRPQDRQFILSSKKLLLSDSGFYLCAWSVRSYNSPLHFGNGTRLTVT.

The chain combines TRBV27 with TRBJ1-5; D gene ambiguous. The CDR3 is made up of 15 amino acids. V lost 6 bases to trimming and J lost 0 bases, with 12 bases between them. Germline values: CDR1 MNHEY, CDR2 SMNVEV (reference sequence). CDR3 sequence: CASSPMGDSNQPQHF. The CDR3 bases are TGTGCCAGCAGCCCAATGGGAGATAGCAATCAGCCCCAGCATTTT.

The CDR3 DNA sequence: TGCGCCAGCAGCTTTCCGGGCTCGTACAATGAGCAGTTCTTC. It yields the protein CASSFPGSYNEQFF. The rearrangement uses TRBV5-1 and TRBJ2-1; no firm D call. The CDR3 loop spans 14 amino acids. Trimming removed 2 bases from V and 4 bases from J, with 10 bases in between. The germline gives CDR1 SGHRS, CDR2 YFSETQ.

In DNA, the CDR3 is TGTGCCAGCTCGGCGGAACCGACGACTGAAGCTTTCTTT. Residues: CASSAEPTTEAFF. V is TRBV18 and J is TRBJ1-1; D gene unclear. This CDR3 is built from 13 residues. The germline V gene has CDR1 KGHSH and CDR2 LQKENI. The V and J ends lost 6 bases and 5 bases respectively, with 13 bases between them. Looking up the rest from reference TRBV18 and TRBJ1-1 gives the full variable domain: NAGVMQNPRHLVRRRGQEARLRCSPMKGHSHVYWYRQLPEEGLKFMVYLQKENIIDESGMPKERFSAEFPKEGPSILRIQQVVRGDSAAYFCASSAEPTTEAFFGQGTRLTVV.

V gene TRBV5-5 combines with J gene TRBJ2-5, with 9 nucleotides matching TRBD2. The CDR3 is made up of 13 amino acids. V gave up 4 bases and J gave up 5 bases; unmatched junction bases: 3. Germline CDR1 is SGHKS and CDR2 is YYEKEE (reference sequence). The CDR3 protein is CASSLAGRETQYF. CDR3 DNA sequence: TGTGCCAGCAGCCTAGCGGGGAGGGAGACCCAGTACTTC.

The V call is TRBV5-8, the J call TRBJ1-2; maybe TRBD1 (6 bases). V lost 4 bases and J lost 4, with 17 bases in between. This CDR3 has 15 residues. CDR1 and CDR2 from the germline V gene are SGHTS and YDEGEE. The CDR3 protein is CASSRSGGQGYGYTF. The CDR3 nucleotides are TGTGCCAGCAGCCGCTCGGGGGGGCAGGGCTATGGCTACACCTTC.

For this clone: This sample includes further DNA sequences coding for the same CDR3. V gene TRBV10-3 combines with J gene TRBJ1-5; 8 positions match TRBD1. This CDR3 has 13 residues. V trimming: 5 bases; J trimming: 5 bases; junction bases outside the gene matches: 2. The germline gives CDR1 ENHRY, CDR2 SYGVKD. The DNA of the CDR3 is TGTGCCATCAGTACACAGGGGGATCAGCCCCAGCATTTT. Translated: CAISTQGDQPQHF.

J is TRBJ2-7 and V is TRBV10-3; TRBD1 might be the D (6 bases). The CDR3 totals 15 residues. Trimming left V 6 bases short and J 2 bases short, with 17 bases between. Germline loops: CDR1 ENHRY, CDR2 SYGVKD. Here the CDR3 reads CAIRPGDTPTYEQYF. As DNA, the CDR3 is TGTGCCATCAGGCCCGGGGACACCCCAACCTACGAGCAGTACTTC.

This sequence joins TRBV5-5 and TRBJ1-5, with D unclear. The CDR3 is 16 amino acids. CDR1 is SGHKS and CDR2 is YYEKEE in the germline V gene (reference sequence). Trimming took 2 bases from V and 0 from J, leaving 12 bases between them. CDR3 in amino acids: CASSLGFGYSNQPQHF. The CDR3 nucleotides read TGTGCCAGCAGCTTAGGTTTTGGTTATAGCAATCAGCCCCAGCATTTT.

The gene calls are TRBV9 and TRBJ2-3; weak D call: TRBD2 (5 bases). Germline CDR1 reads SGDLS; CDR2 reads YYNGEE. This CDR3 has 17 residues. V was trimmed by 0 bases and J by 1 base, leaving 15 bases between them. This chain's CDR3 is CASSVGGRLRGTDTQYF. The CDR3 bases are TGTGCCAGCAGCGTAGGTGGCAGACTGAGGGGCACAGATACGCAGTATTTT.

The chain recombines TRBV14 with TRBJ2-3; tentatively, D is TRBD2 (5 bases). Germline loops: CDR1 SGHDN, CDR2 FVKESK. V was cut by 1 base and J by 8 bases, with 13 bases left in between. This CDR3 is 14 amino acids long. CDR3 amino acids: CASSQASSLSTQYF. The CDR3 nucleotides read TGTGCCAGCAGCCAAGCTAGCAGCCTTAGTACGCAGTATTTT.

V gene TRBV7-9 combines with J gene TRBJ2-4; D not certain. Between the trimmed V and J ends, which lost 0 bases and 0 bases, there was a span of 9 bases. CDR3 length: 16 residues. The germline CDR1 and CDR2 sequences are SEHNR and FQNEAQ (reference sequence). The DNA for the CDR3 is TGTGCCAGCAGCTTAGCAGGGTTGTTAGCCAAAAACATTCAGTACTTC. Amino acids: CASSLAGLLAKNIQYF.

J is TRBJ1-6 and V is TRBV28; 8 nucleotides match TRBD1. This CDR3 has 15 amino acids. The germline CDR1 and CDR2 sequences are MDHEN and SYDVKM. Unmatched junction bases numbered 8, after V lost 2 bases and J lost 11 bases. In DNA, the CDR3 is TGTGCCAGCAGTTTAGCGGACAGGGCGAATCCACCCCTCCACTTT. It yields the protein CASSLADRANPPLHF.

This sequence joins TRBV9 and TRBJ2-7; 9 nucleotides match TRBD1. CDR1 is SGDLS and CDR2 is YYNGEE in the germline V gene. V trimming: 0 bases; J trimming: 7 bases; junction bases outside the gene matches: 5. CDR3 size: 14 residues. The CDR3 spells CASSVGDRDREQYF. The DNA for the CDR3 is TGTGCCAGCAGCGTAGGGGACAGGGATCGGGAGCAGTACTTC.

A single count supports this clone. This CDR3 is CASSPGGVLNQPQHF. The CDR3, as DNA: TGTGCCAGCAGTCCCGGGGGGGTCTTAAATCAGCCCCAGCATTTT. The rearrangement links TRBV6-5 to TRBJ1-5; a possible D gene is TRBD1 (5 bases). The CDR3 has 15 residues. V dropped 5 bases and J dropped 4 bases, with 15 bases sitting between them. Germline V gives CDR1 MNHEY, CDR2 SVGAGI.

This rearrangement joins TRBV11-2 to TRBJ2-1; 11 nucleotides agree with TRBD2. The CDR3 consists of 18 residues. Germline CDR1 SGHAT, CDR2 FQNNGV. V gave up 3 bases and J gave up 9 bases; unmatched junction bases: 16. CDR3 loop: CASSFVVAGGSYNGEQFF. In DNA, the CDR3 is TGTGCCAGCAGCTTTGTAGTAGCGGGGGGGAGCTACAATGGTGAGCAGTTCTTC.

The rearrangement joins TRBV5-4 to TRBJ2-5; D remains ambiguous. Germline-derived CDR1 and CDR2 are SGHNT and YYREEE (reference sequence). The V and J ends lost 3 bases and 4 bases respectively, with 7 bases between them. The CDR3 spans 12 residues. CDR3: CASSSDGETQYF. Written as DNA, the CDR3 is TGTGCCAGCAGCTCGGACGGAGAGACCCAGTACTTC. The full variable domain, completed using reference TRBV5-4 and TRBJ2-5, is ETGVTQSPTHLIKTRGQQVTLRCSSQSGHNTVSWYQQALGQGPQFIFQYYREEENGRGNFPPRFSGLQFPNYSSELNVNALELDDSALYLCASSSDGETQYFGPGTRLLVL.

The genes are TRBV11-2 and TRBJ2-7; D is possibly TRBD2 (5 bases). V was cut by 7 bases and J by 2 bases, with 18 bases left in between. This CDR3 spans 15 amino acids. Germline V CDR1 and CDR2: SGHAT, FQNNGV. This CDR3 reads CASIQSWRTPYEQYF. As DNA, the CDR3 is TGTGCCAGCATCCAATCGTGGAGGACCCCCTACGAGCAGTACTTC.

This rearrangement joins TRBV28 to TRBJ2-2, with TRBD2 matching 9 bases. This CDR3 has 16 residues. Looked up from germline, CDR1 is MDHEN and CDR2 is SYDVKM. J lost 3 bases, V lost 6 bases, and 8 bases had no gene match. CDR3 DNA: TGTGCCAGCAGCCCAAATAGCGGGAGCTACACCGGGGAGCTGTTTTTT. This sequence encodes CASSPNSGSYTGELFF.

This sequence joins TRBV9 and TRBJ2-3; 11 bases are shared with TRBD1. V was clipped by 0 bases and J by 5 bases; unmatched bases: 5. This CDR3 is 16 amino acids long. Germline CDR1 SGDLS, CDR2 YYNGEE. Written as DNA, the CDR3 is TGTGCCAGCAGCGTAGTCTGGACAGGGGGCGGAGATACGCAGTATTTT. Translated, it gives CASSVVWTGGGDTQYF.

The chain couples TRBV7-9 to TRBJ1-1; TRBD1 might be the D (5 bases). V shed 1 base and J shed 5 bases, with 8 bases lying between them. Germline V gives CDR1 SEHNR, CDR2 FQNEAQ (reference sequence). The CDR3 is 13 amino acids. The CDR3 coding sequence is TGTGCCAGCAGCTTAGAGAGGGGTACTGAAGCTTTCTTT. Translation gives CASSLERGTEAFF.

V usage is TRBV7-8 and J usage is TRBJ2-3; the match to TRBD2 covers 11 bases. The CDR3 has 16 amino acids. With 4 bases clipped from V and 4 bases from J, the junction kept 7 bases outside the gene matches. Germline lookup yields CDR1 SGHVS and CDR2 FQNEAQ. The CDR3 loop is CASSYSGRAFSDTQYF. The CDR3 DNA reads TGTGCCAGCAGCTATAGCGGGAGGGCGTTCTCAGATACGCAGTATTTT.

The chain joins TRBV19 to TRBJ1-6, with a possible D match to TRBD1 (5 bases). Germline CDR1 LNHDA, CDR2 SQIVND (reference sequence). The CDR3 sequence is 13 residues long. Trimming took 7 bases from V and 8 from J, leaving 12 bases between them. As DNA, the CDR3 is TGTGCCAGTAACTCGGGGACGTATTCACCCCTCCACTTT. Its protein is CASNSGTYSPLHF.

The chain carries TRBV2 and TRBJ1-2, with a possible D match to TRBD1 (5 bases). The CDR3 is made up of 13 amino acids. V was shortened by 4 bases and J by 8 bases, with 14 bases between the two germline ends. CDR1 and CDR2 (germline): SNHLY, FYNNEI. CDR3 loop: CASSAAGSGGYTF. As DNA, the CDR3 is TGTGCCAGCAGTGCGGCAGGGAGTGGAGGCTACACCTTC.

The V gene is TRBV29-1, the J gene TRBJ1-1; D call uncertain. The CDR3 is 14 residues long. The V and J ends lost 6 bases and 0 bases respectively, with 14 bases between them. Germline CDR1 and CDR2: SQVTM and ANQGSEA. The CDR3 spells CSVAARSMNTEAFF. The CDR3 nucleotides read TGCAGCGTCGCGGCCAGGAGCATGAACACTGAAGCTTTCTTT. The full variable domain, with the rest looked up from reference TRBV29-1 and TRBJ1-1, is SAVISQKPSRDICQRGTSLTIQCQVDSQVTMMFWYRQQPGQSLTLIATANQGSEATYESGFVIDKFPISRPNLTFSTLTVSNMSPEDSSIYLCSVAARSMNTEAFFGQGTRLTVV.